This TCR beta chain was recovered during a study of control samples from healthy donors and cancer patients. The data were produced by immunoSEQ multiplex PCR, yet TCRdb's version contains in-frame clones alone and is incomplete. Altogether about 410,000 clones are present, around 90% being singletons, with the ten largest covering 5.5% to 7.5%. Trimming removed 4 bases from V and 8 bases from J, with 7 bases in between. This CDR3 has 11 amino acids. Per germline, CDR1 SGHRS and CDR2 YFSETQ. This clone has only one observation. The same CDR3 is also encoded by other DNA sequences in this sample. The TCR was taken from a man aged 40-49 years with head and neck cancer. What was sequenced was PBMCs. The rearrangement joins TRBV5-1 to TRBJ2-1; D remains unclear. The CDR3 DNA reads TGCGCCAGCAGCGGAAGCTATGAGCAGTTCTTC. Translating gives CASSGSYEQFF.